The 28 T cell receptor beta chains below come from one sample, sequenced in a study of T cells in Graves' hyperthyroidism and ophthalmopathy. Amplified regions were TCR beta CDR3 sequences from RNA transcripts. Primed by the HTBI set, a first-round RT-PCR was run on the TCR CDR3. One entry per CDR3 protein results from TCRdb running MiXCR on the multiplex PCR reads. The sample consists of fewer than 500,000 distinct CDR3 sequences, around 15% of them appearing once. The sample was blood. Receptors were obtained from a man between 18 and 35 years old with Graves' ophthalmopathy.

This clonotype was picked up many times. The genes are TRBV5-1 and TRBJ2-5; the D call may be TRBD1 or TRBD2 (5 bases each). Germline V gene sequence: CDR1 SGHRS, CDR2 YFSETQ. Trimming shortened V by 5 bases and J by 2 bases, and 13 bases separated the two germline ends. The CDR3 spans 14 residues. The CDR3 DNA reads TGCGCCAGCAGTATTCAGGGCGGGCAAGAGACCCAGTACTTC. Translated: CASSIQGGQETQYF.

This clonotype was observed many times. This chain uses TRBV29-1 with TRBJ2-1; unclear D gene. The CDR3 covers 14 residues. Trimming left V 3 bases short and J 0 bases short, with 9 bases between. Looked up from germline, CDR1 is SQVTM and CDR2 is ANQGSEA. The CDR3 protein is CSVDGSSSYNEQFF. The CDR3 DNA sequence: TGCAGCGTTGATGGTTCGAGCTCCTACAATGAGCAGTTCTTC.

A few counts support this clonotype. V and J are TRBV4-1 and TRBJ2-5; 11 bases are a match to TRBD2. CDR1 is MGHRA and CDR2 is YSYEKL in the germline V gene. The CDR3 totals 16 residues. After removal of 1 base from V and 5 bases from J, the junction contained 6 bases not matched to a gene. Here the CDR3 DNA reads TGCGCCAGCAGCCAAGTAGGACTAGCGGGTAGTGAGACCCAGTACTTC. Translating it yields CASSQVGLAGSETQYF.

This clonotype was seen ten or more times. The chain uses TRBV2 and TRBJ1-6; 11 bases are a match to TRBD1. With 1 base clipped from V and 10 bases from J, the junction kept 6 bases outside the gene matches. CDR1 SNHLY and CDR2 FYNNEI come from the germline V gene. There are 16 residues in the CDR3. CDR3: CASSEEGTGGRSPLHF. Written as DNA, the CDR3 is TGTGCCAGCAGTGAAGAAGGGACAGGGGGGAGGTCACCCCTCCACTTT.

CDR3 DNA: TGTGCCAGCAGTTCTCGGACAGGGAATTATCAGCCCCAGCATTTT. Its translation is CASSSRTGNYQPQHF. The chain couples TRBV27 to TRBJ1-5; 8 nucleotides match TRBD1. Per the germline V gene, CDR1 is MNHEY and CDR2 is SMNVEV (reference sequence). With 4 bases clipped from V and 5 bases from J, the junction kept 7 bases outside the gene matches. The CDR3 contains 15 residues.

This clonotype was observed many times. This rearrangement joins TRBV10-3 to TRBJ1-2, with TRBD1 identical over 9 bases. The CDR3 extends over 15 amino acids. CDR1 and CDR2 (germline): ENHRY, SYGVKD. Unmatched junction bases numbered 6, after V lost 5 bases and J lost 2 bases. CDR3 sequence reads: CAISLSGTGNYGYTF. Written as DNA, the CDR3 is TGTGCCATCAGTTTATCCGGGACAGGGAACTATGGCTACACCTTC.

At least ten counts were recorded for this clonotype. The rearrangement uses TRBV7-9 and TRBJ1-1; the D gene is possibly TRBD1 (5 bases). V was pared by 7 bases and J by 2 bases, with 14 bases between. The CDR3 has 14 amino acids. Per the germline V gene, CDR1 is SEHNR and CDR2 is FQNEAQ (reference sequence). CDR3 protein: CASTGGGKNTEAFF. In nucleotides, the CDR3 is TGTGCCAGCACCGGGGGGGGGAAAAACACTGAAGCTTTCTTT.

The chain joins TRBV6-1 to TRBJ2-5, with 8 nucleotides matching TRBD1. This CDR3 has 16 amino acids. With 6 bases clipped from V and 2 bases from J, the junction kept 11 bases outside the gene matches. Germline V lookup: CDR1 MNHNS, CDR2 SASEGT. CDR3 coding DNA: TGTGCCAGCAGCCAAGGGACAGGAGTATTTCAAGAGACCCAGTACTTC. This sequence encodes CASSQGTGVFQETQYF.

There are many counts of this clonotype. J is TRBJ2-2 and V is TRBV11-3; TRBD2 matches 13 bases. This CDR3 has 17 residues. Germline V lookup: CDR1 SGHNT, CDR2 YENEEA. V was pared by 5 bases and J by 1 base, with 4 bases of the junction left unmatched. For the CDR3, the DNA is TGTGCCAGCAGCGACGGACTAGCGGGGGTGAACACCGGGGAGCTGTTTTTT. This sequence encodes CASSDGLAGVNTGELFF.

Remarks on this clonotype: Possible read error: a much larger clone is one base away. The chain combines TRBV6-1 with TRBJ1-1; a weak D match, TRBD1 (5 bases). This CDR3 is 17 amino acids long. Germline V gene data show CDR1 as MNHNS and CDR2 as SASEGT. The V gene lost 4 bases and the J gene lost 1 base, with 19 bases spanning the gap. CDR3: CASSARSWQGANTEAFF. The CDR3 DNA reads as TGTGCCAGCAGTGCAAGGTCTTGGCAGGGAGCGAACACTGAAGCTTTCTTT.

In this sample, this clonotype turned up many times. The chain couples TRBV30 to TRBJ2-7; TRBD1 aligns across 8 bases. Per germline, CDR1 GTSNPN and CDR2 SVGIG (reference sequence). The CDR3 extends over 13 amino acids. V was clipped by 1 base and J by 1 base; unmatched bases: 0. The CDR3 sequence: CAWSGTGSYEQYF. The CDR3 region has the DNA TGTGCCTGGAGTGGGACAGGGTCCTACGAGCAGTACTTC.

There are a few counts of this clonotype. The chain employs TRBV13 and TRBJ2-3; 12 bases align to TRBD2. The CDR3 runs to 16 residues. J lost 3 bases, V lost 6 bases, and 7 bases had no gene match. Germline-derived CDR1 and CDR2 are PRHDT and FYEKMQ (reference sequence). The CDR3 loop is CASRPLAGGPTDTQYF. In DNA form, the CDR3 reads TGTGCCAGCAGGCCTCTAGCGGGAGGGCCGACAGATACGCAGTATTTT.

This clonotype was recorded at least ten times. The chain combines TRBV24-1 with TRBJ2-5; D gene uncertain. Germline CDR1 reads KGHDR; CDR2 reads SFDVKD. V lost 4 bases and J 5 bases, leaving 7 bases between the germline ends. The CDR3 is made up of 12 amino acids. Here the CDR3 reads CATSDFLETQYF. The CDR3 nucleotides read TGTGCCACCAGTGACTTTTTGGAGACCCAGTACTTC.

This clonotype was detected ten times or more. The chain employs TRBV6-1 and TRBJ2-7; 7 bases match TRBD2. Germline V gene sequence: CDR1 MNHNS, CDR2 SASEGT. CDR3 length equals 12 residues. After removal of 8 bases from V and 2 bases from J, the junction contained 3 bases not matched to a gene. The CDR3 DNA reads as TGTGCCAGCGGAGGGAGGGCCTACGAGCAGTACTTC. Translated, it gives CASGGRAYEQYF.

This clonotype occurred many times. This chain uses TRBV5-1 with TRBJ2-1; D tentatively fits TRBD1 or TRBD2 (5 bases each). The germline CDR1 and CDR2 sequences are SGHRS and YFSETQ. The V gene lost 5 bases and the J gene lost 8 bases, with 14 bases spanning the gap. The CDR3 is made up of 13 amino acids. Written as DNA, the CDR3 is TGCGCCAGCAGTCCTTTGGGGGTCGATGAGCAGTTCTTC. Residues: CASSPLGVDEQFF.

This clonotype was recorded at least ten times. The rearrangement links TRBV12-3 or TRBV12-4 to TRBJ2-1; D gene ambiguous. The length of the CDR3 is 12 residues. Trimming pared 5 bases from V and 8 bases from J, leaving 10 bases between. CDR3 residues: CASSGDADEQFF. The CDR3 nucleotides are TGTGCCAGCAGTGGGGATGCAGATGAGCAGTTCTTC.

Concerning this clonotype: Possible read error: a much larger clone is one base away. The chain is built from TRBV27 and TRBJ2-5; 12 positions match TRBD2. The CDR3 is made up of 16 amino acids. Germline loops: CDR1 MNHEY, CDR2 SMNVEV (reference sequence). Trimming cost V 8 bases and J 7 bases; bases outside gene matches: 14. CDR3 coding DNA: TGTGCCAGCCGACTAGCGGGGGATCTTTTGCACGGGACCCAGTACTTC. Translated: CASRLAGDLLHGTQYF.

Worth noting for this clonotype: Possible read error: a much larger clone is one base away. CDR3 amino acids: CASSLVGRESPGYAF. CDR3 nucleotides: TGTGCCAGCAGCTTGGTGGGCAGGGAGAGCCCTGGCTACGCCTTC. The genes are TRBV5-6 and TRBJ1-2, with D possibly TRBD1 on 5 matching bases. CDR1 is SGHDT and CDR2 is YYEEEE in the germline V gene. There are 15 residues in the CDR3.

This clonotype was detected a few times. The V call is TRBV29-1, the J call TRBJ1-1; D might be TRBD1 (5 bases). Germline loops: CDR1 SQVTM, CDR2 ANQGSEA. CDR3 length equals 13 residues. The V end lost 7 bases, the J end lost 4 bases, and 16 bases lay between the germline ends. Here the CDR3 reads CSGHGAGSTEAFF. The CDR3 bases are TGCAGCGGGCACGGGGCAGGGAGCACTGAAGCTTTCTTT.

This rearrangement joins TRBV7-8 to TRBJ2-7; 7 bases fit TRBD2. J gave up 0 bases and V 1 base, and 6 bases lay outside the gene matches. The CDR3 extends over 16 amino acids. Looked up from germline, CDR1 is SGHVS and CDR2 is FQNEAQ. The CDR3 spells CASSLDLSGISYEQYF. The CDR3 coding sequence is TGTGCCAGCAGCTTAGATTTGAGCGGGATCTCCTACGAGCAGTACTTC.

The chain recombines TRBV10-2 with TRBJ2-1; TRBD2 matches 8 bases. The CDR3 sequence is 14 residues long. Germline loops: CDR1 WSHSY, CDR2 SAAADI. Trimming at V came to 7 bases and at J to 8 bases, leaving 10 bases not matched to a gene. The CDR3 region is CASTKGLVGDEQFF. In nucleotides, the CDR3 is TGCGCCAGCACCAAGGGACTAGTAGGAGATGAGCAGTTCTTC.

This clonotype was detected a few times. The rearrangement links TRBV28 to TRBJ2-7; D remains ambiguous. Germline-derived CDR1 and CDR2 are MDHEN and SYDVKM. Trimming shortened V by 6 bases and J by 2 bases, and 17 bases separated the two germline ends. This CDR3 is 15 amino acids long. The CDR3 region has the DNA TGTGCCAGCAGGACGAAAGGTGGCAGTCCCTACGAGCAGTACTTC. Protein product: CASRTKGGSPYEQYF.

This clonotype was found many times. The V and J genes are TRBV20-1 and TRBJ2-1; TRBD2 aligns across 8 bases. Germline CDR1 and CDR2: DFQATT and SNEGSKA (reference sequence). This CDR3 comprises 17 residues. With 0 bases clipped from V and 2 bases from J, the junction kept 9 bases outside the gene matches. The CDR3 bases are TGCAGTGCTAGAGATCTCAGCGGTAGCGGGGCCTACAATGAGCAGTTCTTC. It codes for CSARDLSGSGAYNEQFF.

The table lists this clonotype with many counts. The chain combines TRBV6-1 with TRBJ2-7; 11 positions match TRBD2. CDR1 is MNHNS, CDR2 SASEGT, per germline. The CDR3 has 16 residues. The V gene end was trimmed by 5 bases and the J gene end by 6 bases; junction bases not matched to a gene: 12. CDR3 sequence: CASSSLHSGGAAEQYF. The CDR3 DNA reads TGTGCCAGCAGTTCCCTCCATAGCGGGGGGGCGGCCGAGCAGTACTTC.

This clonotype has a count of ten or more. The rearrangement uses TRBV12-5 and TRBJ2-5; perhaps D is TRBD1 or TRBD2 (5 bases each). This CDR3 contains 15 residues. From germline, CDR1 is LGHNT and CDR2 FRNRAP. V lost 4 bases, J lost 4 bases, and 16 bases lay in between. The CDR3 DNA follows: TGTGCTAGTGGTTCATCCGGGGCGACAAGAGAGACCCAGTACTTC. This encodes CASGSSGATRETQYF.

This clonotype was picked up many times. The chain links TRBV29-1 to TRBJ1-1; TRBD1 is a possible D gene (5 bases). Per germline, CDR1 SQVTM and CDR2 ANQGSEA. Trimming removed 5 bases from V and 0 bases from J, with 13 bases in between. This CDR3 has 14 residues. The CDR3 sequence is CSVMVGALNTEAFF. Written as DNA, the CDR3 is TGCAGCGTTATGGTAGGGGCCCTGAACACTGAAGCTTTCTTT.

This clonotype showed up many times. The chain joins TRBV2 to TRBJ2-7; no definite D call. V was clipped by 3 bases and J by 2 bases, with 5 bases between them. CDR1 and CDR2 from the germline V gene are SNHLY and FYNNEI. The CDR3 spans 12 residues. As DNA, the CDR3 is TGTGCCAGCAGTGAGGCCCCCTACGAGCAGTACTTC. Translated, it gives CASSEAPYEQYF.

For the CDR3, the DNA is TGCGCCAGCAGCTGGCAGGGGGCCCAAGAGACCCAGTACTTC. It codes for CASSWQGAQETQYF. This chain links TRBV5-1 with TRBJ2-5; 8 bases agree with TRBD1. Germline trimming cut 3 bases from V and 1 base from J; bases unmatched to any gene: 2. The CDR3 sequence is 14 residues long. Germline loops: CDR1 SGHRS, CDR2 YFSETQ.